These T cell receptor beta chains were read from a single sample in a study of T cell changes during pregnancy in multiple sclerosis. The data were produced by immunoSEQ multiplex PCR, yet TCRdb's version contains in-frame clones alone and is incomplete. Of about 36,000 clones in the sample, roughly 92% are singletons; the top ten hold around 1.3%. The sequencing input was PBMCs (not recorded whether the cells were cultured). The receptors were gathered from a female donor with multiple sclerosis, enrolled in a pregnancy study. Both conserved end residues are part of each CDR3. Fields, in order: V gene, clone size, D gene, J gene, CDR3 DNA, CDR3 protein. A D gene is named only where the DNA matches it firmly. Not every row has a clone size; where given, it reads once, few, many or a size class.

>TRBV9|NA|NA|TRBJ2-7
TGTGCCAGCAGCGTAGGTTCCAGGGATTACGAGCAGTACTTC
CASSVGSRDYEQYF
>TRBV30|NA|NA|TRBJ1-2
TGTGCCTGGGACGTTTCGGGTAACTATGGCTACACCTTC
CAWDVSGNYGYTF
>TRBV28|NA|TRBD1|TRBJ1-5
TGTGCCAGCAGTTTATCGCGCAGGGGGCTCGATCAGCCCCAGCATTTT
CASSLSRRGLDQPQHF
>TRBV30|NA|NA|TRBJ1-5
TGTGCCTGGAGTCTTGCAGGGGATCAGCCCCAGCATTTT
CAWSLAGDQPQHF
>TRBV7-2|NA|TRBD1|TRBJ1-4
TGTGCCAGCAGCCCCGGGACAGCCACCACGAATGAAAAACTGTTTTTT
CASSPGTATTNEKLFF
>TRBV4-1|NA|NA|TRBJ1-5
TGCGCCAGCAGCCAAGGGAGCAATCAGCCCCAGCATTTT
CASSQGSNQPQHF
>TRBV7-9|NA|NA|TRBJ1-5
TGTGCCAGCAGCTTAGGGACGGGCAATCAGCCCCAGCATTTT
CASSLGTGNQPQHF
>TRBV7-2|once|TRBD2|TRBJ2-1
TGTGCCAGCAGCTATAGGACTAGCGGGAGTATAGATGAGCAGTTCTTC
CASSYRTSGSIDEQFF
>TRBV5-1|NA|NA|TRBJ2-1
TGCGCCAGCAGCCCATCCTTAGTACGAACAAAGAATGAGCAGTTCTTC
CASSPSLVRTKNEQFF
>TRBV5-8|NA|NA|TRBJ2-1
TGTGCCAGCGGACCGGGACTTCGGTATAATGAGCAGTTCTTC
CASGPGLRYNEQFF
>TRBV29-1|NA|NA|TRBJ1-5
TGCAGCGTTTCTGACTGGCCGGATCAGCCCCAGCATTTT
CSVSDWPDQPQHF
>TRBV4-2|NA|NA|TRBJ1-6
TGTGCCAGCAGCCAAGAGTGGGATTCACCCCTCCACTTT
CASSQEWDSPLHF
>TRBV5-1|NA|TRBD1|TRBJ2-7
TGCGCCAGCAACGAGAGACAGGGGGCCTACGAGCAGTACTTC
CASNERQGAYEQYF
>TRBV6-1|once|TRBD1|TRBJ1-1
TGTGCCAGCAGGACCGGGACAGATAGTGAAGCTTTCTTT
CASRTGTDSEAFF
>TRBV2|NA|TRBD1|TRBJ2-5
TGTGCCAGCAAGCAGCGGCCCGACAGGGGTCAGACCCAGTACTTC
CASKQRPDRGQTQYF
>TRBV6-5|NA|NA|TRBJ2-2
TGTGCCAGCAGTTTGCTGACAGGGAACACCGGGGAGCTGTTTTTT
CASSLLTGNTGELFF
>TRBV10-3|NA|NA|TRBJ2-3
TGTGCCATCTCGGGGGACAGAACGTCGAATACGCAGTATTTT
CAISGDRTSNTQYF
>TRBV28|NA|TRBD2|TRBJ2-3
TGTGCCAGCAGTTCACGGACTAGCGGGAGGCACCTTCTCACAGATACGCAGTATTTT
CASSSRTSGRHLLTDTQYF
>TRBV9|NA|TRBD2|TRBJ2-1
TGTGCCAGCAGCGAAAGCGGGAGGGTCGATGAGCAGTTCTTC
CASSESGRVDEQFF
>TRBV7-2|NA|NA|TRBJ2-7
TGTGCCAGCAGCTCGGGTTACTACGAGCAGTACTTC
CASSSGYYEQYF